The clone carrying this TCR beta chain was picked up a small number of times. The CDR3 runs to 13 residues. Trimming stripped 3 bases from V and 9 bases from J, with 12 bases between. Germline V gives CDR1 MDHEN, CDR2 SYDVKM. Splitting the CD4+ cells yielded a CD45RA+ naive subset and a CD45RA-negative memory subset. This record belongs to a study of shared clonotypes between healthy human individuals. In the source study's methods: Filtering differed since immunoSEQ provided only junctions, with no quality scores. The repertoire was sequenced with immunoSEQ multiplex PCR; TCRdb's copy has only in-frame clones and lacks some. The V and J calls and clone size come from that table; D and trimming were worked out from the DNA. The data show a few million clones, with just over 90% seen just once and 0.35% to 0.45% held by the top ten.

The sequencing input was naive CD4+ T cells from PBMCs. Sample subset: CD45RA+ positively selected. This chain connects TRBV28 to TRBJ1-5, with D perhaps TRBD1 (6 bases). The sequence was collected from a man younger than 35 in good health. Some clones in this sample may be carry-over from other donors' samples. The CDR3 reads CASSLEGGRPQHF. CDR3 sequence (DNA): TGTGCCAGCAGTTTGGAGGGGGGCCGGCCCCAGCATTTT.